This T cell receptor beta chain came from a study of metastatic and nonmetastatic thyroid tumors. Study in general: The authors compared repertoires across blood and tumor or nodule tissue from malignant and benign thyroid patients. Points from the study as a whole: Malignant tumors reportedly showed significantly higher TCR beta diversity than benign nodules in both blood and tumor.

This clone has more than one count but fewer than ten. The antigen remains undetermined. Treatment of any kind had been given to no patient before thyroid surgery. Methods used by the authors: A classifier for distant metastasis in papillary thyroid cancer was constructed using CDR3 differences observed across clinicopathological groups. TCRdb re-analyzed the PCR reads through MiXCR. The V and J calls and clone size are TCRdb's, not the authors'. The table has under 8,000 clones, about 32% seen once. The CDR3 spans 16 residues. V lost 6 bases to trimming and J lost 2 bases; unmatched junction nucleotides: 7.

The chain combines TRBV12-3 or TRBV12-4 with TRBJ2-2, with 9 nucleotides matching TRBD2. Sequenced: adjacent normal tissue. The source is a female donor with papillary thyroid cancer or a benign thyroid nodule (not recorded which). Some clones in this sample may be carry-over from other donors' samples. CDR3 nucleotide sequence: TGTGCCAGCAGCCCCCTAGCGGGGAGTAACACCGGGGAGCTGTTTTTT. Amino acids: CASSPLAGSNTGELFF.